The present entry profiles one T cell receptor (beta chain) with its context. Its antigen is undetermined. The sample belongs to a study of STAT3 mutations in large granular lymphocyte leukemia. This CDR3 comprises 17 residues. Germline V gives CDR1 MDHEN, CDR2 SYDVKM. Trimming took off 3 bases at V and 0 bases at J, with 17 bases between the two ends. TCRbeta libraries averaged about 43,000 productive templates per sample. Generated by immunoSEQ multiplex PCR, the TCRdb table keeps only in-frame clones and is missing some. The table lists about 42,000 clones, around 80% of them singletons. Regarding the study as a whole: In T-cell large granular lymphocyte leukemia, about half of patients showed multiple immunodominant subclonotypes. A small but highly pathogenic clone may have been missed. Clonal expansion was inferred from samples taken at other timepoints.

The sequence came from a human donor with T large granular lymphocyte leukemia. Some clones in this sample may be carry-over from other donors' samples. The sample was PBMCs. The chain is built from TRBV28 and TRBJ1-2, with D maybe TRBD1 (5 bases). Written as DNA, the CDR3 is TGTGCCAGCAGTTTCCTGTCCAGGGATTCACCTAACTATGGCTACACCTTC. This codes for CASSFLSRDSPNYGYTF.